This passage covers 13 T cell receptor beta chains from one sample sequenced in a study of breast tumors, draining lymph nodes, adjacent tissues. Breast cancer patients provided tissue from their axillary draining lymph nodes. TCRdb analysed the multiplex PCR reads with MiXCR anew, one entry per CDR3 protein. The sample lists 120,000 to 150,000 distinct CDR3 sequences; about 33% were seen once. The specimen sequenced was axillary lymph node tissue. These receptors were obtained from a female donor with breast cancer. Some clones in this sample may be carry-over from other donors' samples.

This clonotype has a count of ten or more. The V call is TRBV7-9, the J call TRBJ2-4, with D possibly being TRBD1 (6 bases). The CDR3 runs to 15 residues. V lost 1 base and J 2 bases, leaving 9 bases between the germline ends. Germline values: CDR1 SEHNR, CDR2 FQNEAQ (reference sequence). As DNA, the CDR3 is TGTGCCAGCAGCTTAGGCTGGGACACCAAAAACATTCAGTACTTC. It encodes CASSLGWDTKNIQYF.

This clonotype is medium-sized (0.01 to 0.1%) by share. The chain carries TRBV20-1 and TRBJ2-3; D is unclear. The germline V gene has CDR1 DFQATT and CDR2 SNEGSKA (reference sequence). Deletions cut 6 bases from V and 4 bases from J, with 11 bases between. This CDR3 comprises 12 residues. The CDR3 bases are TGCAGTGCCTCCTGGATGCCAGATACGCAGTATTTT. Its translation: CSASWMPDTQYF.

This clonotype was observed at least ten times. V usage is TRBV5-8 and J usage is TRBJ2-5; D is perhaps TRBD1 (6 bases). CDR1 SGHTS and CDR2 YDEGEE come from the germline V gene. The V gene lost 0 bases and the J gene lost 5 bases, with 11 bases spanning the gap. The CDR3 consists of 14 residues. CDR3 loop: CASSLDRVGETQYF. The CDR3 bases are TGTGCCAGCAGCTTGGACAGGGTGGGCGAGACCCAGTACTTC. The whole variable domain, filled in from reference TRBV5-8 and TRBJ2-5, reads EAGVTQSPTHLIKTRGQQATLRCSPISGHTSVYWYQQALGLGLQFLLWYDEGEERNRGNFPPRFSGRQFPNYSSELNVNALELEDSALYLCASSLDRVGETQYFGPGTRLLVL.

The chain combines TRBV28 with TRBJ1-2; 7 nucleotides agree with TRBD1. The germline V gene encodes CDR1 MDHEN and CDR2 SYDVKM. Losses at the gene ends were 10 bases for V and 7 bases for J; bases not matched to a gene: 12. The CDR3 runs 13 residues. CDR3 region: CANQPQGGPGYTF. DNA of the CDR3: TGTGCCAACCAACCCCAGGGGGGTCCTGGCTACACCTTC.

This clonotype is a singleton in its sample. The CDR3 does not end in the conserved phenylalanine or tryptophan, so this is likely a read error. The DNA of the CDR3 is TGTGCCAGCAGCTCAGACAGATCCCAAGAGGCCCAGTACCTC. It yields the protein CASSSDRSQEAQYL. The J gene is TRBJ2-5, the V gene TRBV7-2, with a possible D match to TRBD1 (5 bases). This CDR3 has 14 residues. CDR1 and CDR2 (germline): SGHTA, FQGNSA.

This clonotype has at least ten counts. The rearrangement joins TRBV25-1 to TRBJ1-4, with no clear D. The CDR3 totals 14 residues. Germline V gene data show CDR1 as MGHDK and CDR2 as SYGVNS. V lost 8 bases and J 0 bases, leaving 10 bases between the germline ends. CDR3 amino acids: CASANRATNEKLFF. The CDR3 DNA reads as TGTGCCAGCGCGAACAGAGCAACTAATGAAAAACTGTTTTTT.

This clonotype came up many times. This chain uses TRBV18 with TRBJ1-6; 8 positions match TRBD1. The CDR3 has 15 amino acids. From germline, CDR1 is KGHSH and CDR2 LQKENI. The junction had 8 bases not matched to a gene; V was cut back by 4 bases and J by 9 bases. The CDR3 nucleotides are TGTGCCAGCTCACGCGGGACAGGTGAGGGTTCACCCCTCCACTTT. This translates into CASSRGTGEGSPLHF.

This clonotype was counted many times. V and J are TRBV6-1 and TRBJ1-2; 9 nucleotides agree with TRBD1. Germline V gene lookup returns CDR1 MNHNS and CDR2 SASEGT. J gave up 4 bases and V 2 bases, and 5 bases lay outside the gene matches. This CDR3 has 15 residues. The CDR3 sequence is CASSETGTGTYGYTF. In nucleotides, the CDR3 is TGTGCCAGCAGTGAAACCGGGACAGGGACCTATGGCTACACCTTC.

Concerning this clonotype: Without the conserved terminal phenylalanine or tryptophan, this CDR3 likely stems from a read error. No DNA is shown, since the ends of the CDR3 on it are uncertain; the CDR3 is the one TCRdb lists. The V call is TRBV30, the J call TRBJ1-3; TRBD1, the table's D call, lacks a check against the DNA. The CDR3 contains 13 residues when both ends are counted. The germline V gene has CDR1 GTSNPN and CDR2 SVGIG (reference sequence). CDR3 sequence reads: CAWSPGQGNTIYS.

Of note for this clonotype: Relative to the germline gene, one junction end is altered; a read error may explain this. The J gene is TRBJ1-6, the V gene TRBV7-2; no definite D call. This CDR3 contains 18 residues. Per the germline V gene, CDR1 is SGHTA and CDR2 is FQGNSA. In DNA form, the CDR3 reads TGTGCCAGCAGCTCAGTCGGGTCAACAAGCTCCTATAATCCACCCCTCCACTTT. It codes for CASSSVGSTSSYNPPLHF. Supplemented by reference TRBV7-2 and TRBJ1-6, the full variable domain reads GAGVSQSPSNKVTEKGKDVELRCDPISGHTALYWYRQSLGQGLEFLIYFQGNSAPDKSGLPSDRFSAERTGGSVSTLTIQRTQQEDSAVYLCASSSVGSTSSYNPPLHFGNGTRLTVT.

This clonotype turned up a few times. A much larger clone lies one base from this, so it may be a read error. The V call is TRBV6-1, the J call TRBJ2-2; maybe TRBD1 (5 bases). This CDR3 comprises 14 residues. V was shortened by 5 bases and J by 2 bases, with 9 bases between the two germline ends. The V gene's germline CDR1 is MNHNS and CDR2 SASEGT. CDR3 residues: CASSQQVNTGELFF. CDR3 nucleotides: TGTGCCAGCAGTCAACAGGTCAACACCGGGGAGCTGTTTTTT.

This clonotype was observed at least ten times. CDR3 nucleotide sequence: TGCGCCAGCAGCTTCGTCGAAACCGGGGAGCTGTTTTTT. This encodes CASSFVETGELFF. The V call is TRBV5-1, the J call TRBJ2-2; D remains unclear. V dropped 2 bases and J dropped 5 bases, with 7 bases sitting between them. The CDR3 runs 13 residues. Germline-derived CDR1 and CDR2 are SGHRS and YFSETQ.

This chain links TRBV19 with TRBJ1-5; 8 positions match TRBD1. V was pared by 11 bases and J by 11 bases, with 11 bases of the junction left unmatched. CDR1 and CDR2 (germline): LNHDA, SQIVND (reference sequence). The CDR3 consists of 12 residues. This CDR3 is CAGGPRQGSQHF. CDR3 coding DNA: TGTGCCGGTGGTCCCCGACAGGGGTCCCAGCATTTT.